This paragraph covers one T cell receptor (beta chain) sequence. This CDR3 is built from 17 residues. Trimming left V 1 base short and J 0 bases short, with 13 bases between. The germline gives CDR1 SGHRS, CDR2 YFSETQ. This record belongs to a study of blood T cell repertoires in COVID-19. Study background: The United States, Italy and Spain were the sources of the acute and convalescent COVID-19 samples. T cells, B-cell-depleted T cells, or PBMCs provided the cDNA or gDNA that served as material.

Per the original methods: The assay estimated nucleated cells by amplifying reference gene primers. The assay was immunoSEQ multiplex PCR, and TCRdb's table has in-frame clones only and misses some. D and trimming were read from the DNA, whereas the V and J calls and clone size are those reported in that table. The table shows about 300,000 clones, with approximately 88% occurring only once. Specimen: peripheral blood. This chain links TRBV5-1 with TRBJ2-2; a possible D gene is TRBD2 (5 bases). The TCR originated in a woman in her twenties or thirties who had recovered from COVID-19. DNA of the CDR3: TGCGCCAGCAGCTTGTATTTGGTGGACTCGAACACCGGGGAGCTGTTTTTT. Protein: CASSLYLVDSNTGELFF.